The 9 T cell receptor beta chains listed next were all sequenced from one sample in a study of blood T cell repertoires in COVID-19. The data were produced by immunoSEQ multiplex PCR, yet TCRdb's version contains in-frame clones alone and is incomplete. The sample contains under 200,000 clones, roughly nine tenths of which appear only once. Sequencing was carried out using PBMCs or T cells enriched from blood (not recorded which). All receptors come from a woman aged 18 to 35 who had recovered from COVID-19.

CDR3 nucleotide sequence: TGTGCCAGCAGCGTCGGGAGAGGGCCGGGGGACACTGAAGCTTTCTTT. Protein product: CASSVGRGPGDTEAFF. The chain is built from TRBV9 and TRBJ1-1; maybe TRBD1 (5 bases). Between the trimmed V and J ends, which lost 2 bases and 3 bases, there was a span of 17 bases. CDR1 is SGDLS, CDR2 YYNGEE, per germline. The CDR3 sequence is 16 residues long.

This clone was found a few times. In nucleotides, the CDR3 is TGTGCCAGCTCCCCGGGGGCTGGTGGACAGGGGTCTAACTATGGCTACACCTTC. Its protein is CASSPGAGGQGSNYGYTF. The chain has TRBV18 and TRBJ1-2; 9 bases agree with TRBD1. Trimming at V came to 6 bases and at J to 0 bases, leaving 14 bases not matched to a gene. Germline CDR1 reads KGHSH; CDR2 reads LQKENI. CDR3 length equals 18 residues.

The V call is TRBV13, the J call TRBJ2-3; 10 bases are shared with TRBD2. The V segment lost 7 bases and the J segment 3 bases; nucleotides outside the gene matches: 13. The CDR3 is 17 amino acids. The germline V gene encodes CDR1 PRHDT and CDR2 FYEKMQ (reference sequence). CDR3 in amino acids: CASTIQRGGRLTDTQYF. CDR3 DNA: TGTGCCAGCACCATCCAGCGGGGGGGCCGACTGACAGATACGCAGTATTTT. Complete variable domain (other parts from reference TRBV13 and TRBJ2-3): AAGVIQSPRHLIKEKRETATLKCYPIPRHDTVYWYQQGPGQDPQFLISFYEKMQSDKGSIPDRFSAQQFSDYHSELNMSSLELGDSALYFCASTIQRGGRLTDTQYFGPGTRLTVL.

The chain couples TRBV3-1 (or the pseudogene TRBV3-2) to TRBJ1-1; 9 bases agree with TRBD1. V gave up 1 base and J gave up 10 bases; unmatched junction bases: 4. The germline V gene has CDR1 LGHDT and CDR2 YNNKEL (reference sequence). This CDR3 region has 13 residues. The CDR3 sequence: CASSQGTGDGAFF. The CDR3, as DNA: TGTGCCAGCAGCCAAGGGACAGGGGACGGAGCTTTCTTT.

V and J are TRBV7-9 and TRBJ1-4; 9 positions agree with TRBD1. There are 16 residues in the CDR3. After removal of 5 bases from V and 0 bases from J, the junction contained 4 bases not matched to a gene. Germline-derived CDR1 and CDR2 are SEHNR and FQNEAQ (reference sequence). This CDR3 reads CASSPGTGPTNEKLFF. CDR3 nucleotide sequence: TGTGCCAGCAGCCCTGGGACAGGGCCAACTAATGAAAAACTGTTTTTT.

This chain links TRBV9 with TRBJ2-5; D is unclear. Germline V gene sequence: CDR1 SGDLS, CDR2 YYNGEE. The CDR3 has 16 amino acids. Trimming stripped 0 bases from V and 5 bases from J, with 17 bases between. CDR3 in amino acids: CASSVVPNGARETQYF. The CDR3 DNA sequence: TGTGCCAGCAGCGTAGTGCCGAATGGAGCGAGGGAGACCCAGTACTTC.

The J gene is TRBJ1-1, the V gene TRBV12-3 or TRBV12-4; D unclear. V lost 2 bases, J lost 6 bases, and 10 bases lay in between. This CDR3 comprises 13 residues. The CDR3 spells CASSLNGLAEAFF. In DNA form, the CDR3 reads TGTGCCAGCAGTTTAAATGGGCTTGCTGAAGCTTTCTTT.

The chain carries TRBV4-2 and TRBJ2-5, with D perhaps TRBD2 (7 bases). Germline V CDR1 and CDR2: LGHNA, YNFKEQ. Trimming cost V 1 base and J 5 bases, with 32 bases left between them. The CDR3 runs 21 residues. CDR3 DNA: TGTGCCAGCAGCCAAGTAGCGGGTCTAGGGGGGCGAGACTACTCCAGGGAGACCCAGTACTTC. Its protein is CASSQVAGLGGRDYSRETQYF.

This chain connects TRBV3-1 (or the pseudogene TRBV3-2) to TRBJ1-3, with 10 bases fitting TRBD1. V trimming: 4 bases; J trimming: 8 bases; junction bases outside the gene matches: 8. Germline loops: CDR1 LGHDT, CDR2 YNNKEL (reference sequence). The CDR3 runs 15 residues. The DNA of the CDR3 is TGTGCCAGCAGCCCCTTGACAGGGGGCAGTCACACCATATATTTT. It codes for CASSPLTGGSHTIYF.